The clone carrying this T cell receptor beta chain was counted many times. The antigen is undetermined. The data are from a study of T cells in Graves' hyperthyroidism and ophthalmopathy. The investigators amplified TCR beta CDR3 regions from RNA transcripts. Carried out on the TCR CDR3, a first-round RT-PCR used the HTBI primer set. TCRdb re-analysed the multiplex PCR reads in MiXCR, keeping a single row per CDR3 protein. The top ten clones hold 25% to 30% of a sample with around 500,000 distinct CDR3 sequences, around 15% of them seen once. Under 3 months was the duration of disease in ophthalmopathy patients, who also had a Clinical Activity Score of at least 3 and a NOSPECS grade of at least 4. PBMCs were collected from an approximately 9.3 ml volume of fresh peripheral blood. General study results and limits: Ophthalmopathy could be told apart from stable hyperthyroidism with a 13 V-J model.

Germline trimming cut 5 bases from V and 2 bases from J; bases unmatched to any gene: 5. This CDR3 spans 15 amino acids. CDR1 SGHNT and CDR2 YENEEA come from the germline V gene. Sequencing input: blood. The V call is TRBV11-3, the J call TRBJ2-1, with 8 nucleotides matching TRBD2. The TCR originated in a woman aged 25-40 years with Graves' ophthalmopathy. The CDR3 spells CASSASGSTYNEQFF. Here the CDR3 DNA reads TGTGCCAGCAGCGCCAGCGGGAGTACCTACAATGAGCAGTTCTTC. The variable domain in full, with the rest retrieved from reference TRBV11-3 and TRBJ2-1, is EAGVVQSPRYKIIEKKQPVAFWCNPISGHNTLYWYLQNLGQGPELLIRYENEEAVDDSQLPKDRFSAERLKGVDSTLKIQPAELGDSAVYLCASSASGSTYNEQFFGPGTRLTVL.